Listed below are T cell receptor beta chains from one sample, sequenced in a study of shared T cell receptors in the human thymus. Clones were sequenced by immunoSEQ multiplex PCR, and TCRdb holds only the in-frame ones, with some missing. Of 500,000 to 550,000 clones listed, about 84% are singletons. These same records also appear under a second study, on human thymus T cells.

Sequencing used thymocytes. Receptors originate from a boy younger than two with a congenital heart defect. The CDR3 runs from the conserved cysteine through the conserved F or W. D genes are given only for firm matches. The size entry is marked missing in some rows and otherwise reads once, few, many or a size class.

V	size	J	D	CDR3	DNA
TRBV6-4	NA	TRBJ2-1	TRBD2	CASSHRTSGTTYNEQFF	TGTGCCAGCAGTCATCGGACTAGCGGGACCACCTACAATGAGCAGTTCTTC
TRBV7-9	NA	TRBJ2-2	TRBD2	CASSLVGLAGEITGELFF	TGTGCCAGCAGCTTAGTCGGGCTAGCGGGAGAGATCACCGGGGAGCTGTTTTTT
TRBV19	NA	TRBJ2-1	NA	CASEGRGGRSYNEQFF	TGTGCCAGTGAGGGGCGCGGAGGGCGCTCCTACAATGAGCAGTTCTTC
TRBV11-3	NA	TRBJ2-7	NA	CASSSPIASSYEQYF	TGTGCCAGCAGCTCCCCCATAGCGTCCTCCTACGAGCAGTACTTC
TRBV6-1	NA	TRBJ2-2	TRBD1	CASSEGQGSGELFF	TGTGCCAGCAGTGAGGGACAGGGTTCCGGGGAGCTGTTTTTT
TRBV2	NA	TRBJ2-3	TRBD2	CASSVGSGSTDTQYF	TGTGCCAGCAGTGTGGGTAGCGGGAGCACAGATACGCAGTATTTT
TRBV4-3	NA	TRBJ2-3	NA	CASSQEGPPEAKSTDTQYF	TGCGCCAGCAGCCAAGAAGGACCCCCGGAGGCCAAGAGCACAGATACGCAGTATTTT
TRBV4-2	NA	TRBJ2-1	TRBD2	CASSQAPGGGGSYNEQFF	TGTGCCAGCAGCCAAGCCCCCGGTGGGGGGGGCTCCTACAATGAGCAGTTCTTC
TRBV4-3	NA	TRBJ2-7	TRBD1	CASSQDHQQGAYEQYF	TGCGCCAGCAGCCAAGATCATCAACAGGGGGCCTACGAGCAGTACTTC
TRBV5-1	NA	TRBJ2-7	TRBD1	CASSLLGHPGQGYEQYF	TGCGCCAGCAGCTTGCTGGGGCATCCGGGACAGGGGTACGAGCAGTACTTC
TRBV27	NA	TRBJ2-7	TRBD1	CASSSDRGLPYEQYF	TGTGCCAGCAGCTCTGACAGGGGGCTACCCTACGAGCAGTACTTC
TRBV29-1	once	TRBJ2-1	NA	CSVGTPAREQFF	TGCAGCGTCGGGACTCCTGCAAGGGAGCAGTTCTTC
TRBV18	NA	TRBJ2-1	NA	CASSPGSGPLDHNEQFF	TGTGCCAGCTCACCTGGTAGCGGCCCGTTGGACCACAATGAGCAGTTCTTC
TRBV5-1	NA	TRBJ2-3	TRBD2	CASSFLPFSGRARADTQYF	TGCGCCAGCAGCTTCCTCCCCTTCAGCGGGAGGGCCAGGGCAGATACGCAGTATTTT
TRBV4-3	few	TRBJ2-2	NA	CASSLDRNTGELFF	TGCGCCAGCAGTTTGGACAGAAACACCGGGGAGCTGTTTTTT
TRBV28	NA	TRBJ1-1	NA	CASSFHPGPNTEAFF	TGTGCCAGCAGTTTTCATCCAGGCCCGAACACTGAAGCTTTCTTT
TRBV14	NA	TRBJ2-1	TRBD1	CASSQGTGGDKGQFF	TGTGCCAGCAGCCAAGGGACAGGGGGCGACAAGGGGCAGTTCTTC
TRBV19	NA	TRBJ2-2	TRBD1	CASSRDSTMNTGELFF	TGTGCCAGTAGTCGGGACAGCACTATGAACACCGGGGAGCTGTTTTTT
TRBV10-3	NA	TRBJ2-3	NA	CAISLEGLSTDTQYF	TGTGCCATCAGTCTAGAAGGACTTTCCACAGATACGCAGTATTTT
TRBV4-2	NA	TRBJ2-5	TRBD2	CASSQETSSGPEGTQYF	TGTGCCAGCAGCCAAGAAACCTCTAGCGGCCCTGAGGGGACCCAGTACTTC
TRBV29-1	NA	TRBJ2-7	NA	CSAGAGAQSSYEQYF	TGCAGCGCCGGTGCGGGGGCCCAAAGCTCCTACGAGCAGTACTTC
TRBV28	NA	TRBJ2-2	TRBD2	CASSPAGEDTGELFF	TGTGCCAGCAGTCCTGCGGGAGAGGACACCGGGGAGCTGTTTTTT